The clone carrying this T cell receptor beta chain was seen a few times. Its matching antigen is unknown. V shed 0 bases and J shed 2 bases, with 9 bases lying between them. The length of the CDR3 is 14 residues. Per germline, CDR1 SGHDT and CDR2 YYEEEE. This sample was included in a study of cytomegalovirus exposure and HLA in healthy donors. Study as a whole: The roughly 110 validation repertoires used the same platform as the 666 first-cohort repertoires, a later analysis reported. Overall study findings and caveats: Subsequent analysis showed first-cohort TCR clusters tending to co-occur in some 110 validation repertoires. Published work reported that the classifier diagnosed cytomegalovirus status with high specificity and sensitivity.

Generated by immunoSEQ multiplex PCR, the TCRdb table keeps only in-frame clones and is missing some. This sample carries over 85,000 clones, under 95% of them seen once, and the ten largest clones take less than 1.5%. This receptor was identified in a woman younger than 45 in good health and CMV-seropositive. Sequencing input: PBMCs. The rearrangement uses TRBV5-6 and TRBJ2-7; TRBD1 might be the D (6 bases). The CDR3 reads CASSLGQATYEQYF. The CDR3 nucleotides read TGTGCCAGCAGCTTGGGACAGGCTACCTACGAGCAGTACTTC.